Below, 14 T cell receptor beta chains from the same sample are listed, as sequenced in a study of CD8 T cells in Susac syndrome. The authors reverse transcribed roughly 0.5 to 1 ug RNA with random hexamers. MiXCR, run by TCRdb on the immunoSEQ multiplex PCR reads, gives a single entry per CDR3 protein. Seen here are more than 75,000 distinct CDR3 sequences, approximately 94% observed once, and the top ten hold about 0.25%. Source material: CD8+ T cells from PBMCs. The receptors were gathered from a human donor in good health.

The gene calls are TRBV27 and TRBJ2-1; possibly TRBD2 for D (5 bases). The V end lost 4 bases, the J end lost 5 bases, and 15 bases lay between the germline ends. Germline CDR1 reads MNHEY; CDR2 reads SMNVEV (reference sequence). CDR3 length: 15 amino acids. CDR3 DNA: TGTGCCAGCAGTTCAGGACTCCCTCGAGACAATGAGCAGTTCTTC. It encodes CASSSGLPRDNEQFF.

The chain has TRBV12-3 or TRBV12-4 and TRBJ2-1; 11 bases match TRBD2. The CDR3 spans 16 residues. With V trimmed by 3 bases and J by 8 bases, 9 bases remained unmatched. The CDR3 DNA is TGTGCCAGCAGTTTTCCCGTACTAGCGGGAGCCGATGAGCAGTTCTTC. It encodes CASSFPVLAGADEQFF.

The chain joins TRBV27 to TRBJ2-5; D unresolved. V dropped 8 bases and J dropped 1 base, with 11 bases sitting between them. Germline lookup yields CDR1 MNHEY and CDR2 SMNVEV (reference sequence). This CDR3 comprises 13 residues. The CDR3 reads CASGRRIQETQYF. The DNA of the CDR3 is TGTGCCAGCGGTCGACGGATCCAAGAGACCCAGTACTTC.

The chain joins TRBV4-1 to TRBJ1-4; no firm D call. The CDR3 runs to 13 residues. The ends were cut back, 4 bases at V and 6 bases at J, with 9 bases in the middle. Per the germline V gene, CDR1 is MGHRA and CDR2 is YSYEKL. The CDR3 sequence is CASSPARYEKLFF. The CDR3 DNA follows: TGCGCCAGCAGCCCCGCCCGGTATGAAAAACTGTTTTTT.

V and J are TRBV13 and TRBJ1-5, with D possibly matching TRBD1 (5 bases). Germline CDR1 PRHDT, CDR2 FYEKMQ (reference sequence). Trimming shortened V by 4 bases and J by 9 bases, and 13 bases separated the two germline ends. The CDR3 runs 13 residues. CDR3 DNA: TGTGCCAGCAGCTCCGGGGGGGGTGGGCCCCAGCATTTT. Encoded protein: CASSSGGGGPQHF. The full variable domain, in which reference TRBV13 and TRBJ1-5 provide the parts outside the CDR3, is AAGVIQSPRHLIKEKRETATLKCYPIPRHDTVYWYQQGPGQDPQFLISFYEKMQSDKGSIPDRFSAQQFSDYHSELNMSSLELGDSALYFCASSSGGGGPQHFGDGTRLSIL.

CDR3 coding DNA: TGTGCCAGCAGCTTGAACATCAAGTACGAGCAGTACGTC. This sequence encodes CASSLNIKYEQYV. V is TRBV7-8 and J is TRBJ2-7; D call uncertain. Germline values: CDR1 SGHVS, CDR2 FQNEAQ. The CDR3 has 13 residues. V was cut by 3 bases and J by 4 bases, with 10 bases left in between.

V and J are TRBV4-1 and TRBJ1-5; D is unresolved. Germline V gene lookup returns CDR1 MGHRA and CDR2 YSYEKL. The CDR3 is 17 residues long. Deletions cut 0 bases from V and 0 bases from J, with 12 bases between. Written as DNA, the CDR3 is TGCGCCAGCAGCCAAGACCCCGATCGGTTTAGCAATCAGCCCCAGCATTTT. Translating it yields CASSQDPDRFSNQPQHF.

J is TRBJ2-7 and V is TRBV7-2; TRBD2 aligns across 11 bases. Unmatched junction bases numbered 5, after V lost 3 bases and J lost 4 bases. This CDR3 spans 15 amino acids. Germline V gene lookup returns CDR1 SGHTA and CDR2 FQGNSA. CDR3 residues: CASSFGTSGIYEQYV. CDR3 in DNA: TGTGCCAGCAGCTTTGGGACTAGCGGTATATACGAGCAGTACGTC.

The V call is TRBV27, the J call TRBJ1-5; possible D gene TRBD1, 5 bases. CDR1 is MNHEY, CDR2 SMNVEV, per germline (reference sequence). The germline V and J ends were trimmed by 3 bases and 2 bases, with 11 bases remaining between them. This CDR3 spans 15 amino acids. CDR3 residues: CASSLGGGGNQPQHF. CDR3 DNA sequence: TGTGCCAGCAGTTTGGGGGGAGGGGGCAATCAGCCCCAGCATTTT.

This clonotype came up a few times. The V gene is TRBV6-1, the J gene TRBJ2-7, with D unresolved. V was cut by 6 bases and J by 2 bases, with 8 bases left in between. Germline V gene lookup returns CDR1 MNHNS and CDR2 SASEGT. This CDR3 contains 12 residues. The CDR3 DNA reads TGTGCCAGCAGGGACCATACCTACGAGCAGTACTTC. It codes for CASRDHTYEQYF.

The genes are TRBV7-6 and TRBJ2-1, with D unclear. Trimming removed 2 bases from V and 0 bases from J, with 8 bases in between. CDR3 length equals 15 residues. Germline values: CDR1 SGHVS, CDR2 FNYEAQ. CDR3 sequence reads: CASSLRASSYNEQFF. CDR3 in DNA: TGTGCCAGCAGCTTAAGGGCGAGCTCCTACAATGAGCAGTTCTTC.

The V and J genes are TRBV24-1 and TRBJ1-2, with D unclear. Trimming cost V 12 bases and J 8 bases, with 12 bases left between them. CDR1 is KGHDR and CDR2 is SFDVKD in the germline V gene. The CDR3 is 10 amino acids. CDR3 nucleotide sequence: TGTGCCGAAAGTCTTCGCGGCTACACCTTC. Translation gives CAESLRGYTF.

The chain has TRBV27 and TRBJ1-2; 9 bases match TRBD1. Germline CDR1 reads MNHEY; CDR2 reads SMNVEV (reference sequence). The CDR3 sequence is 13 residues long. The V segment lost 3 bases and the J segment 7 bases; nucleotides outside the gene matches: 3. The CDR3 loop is CASSFGQGLGYTF. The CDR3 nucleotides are TGTGCCAGCAGTTTTGGACAGGGGCTTGGCTACACCTTC.

The DNA for the CDR3 is TGTGCCTGGGGGACAGCCTCCGGTGGCGAGCAGTACGTC. Translating it yields CAWGTASGGEQYV. The chain couples TRBV30 to TRBJ2-7, with 7 bases identical to TRBD1. CDR1 and CDR2 (germline): GTSNPN, SVGIG (reference sequence). This CDR3 region has 13 residues. V trimming: 5 bases; J trimming: 6 bases; junction bases outside the gene matches: 10.